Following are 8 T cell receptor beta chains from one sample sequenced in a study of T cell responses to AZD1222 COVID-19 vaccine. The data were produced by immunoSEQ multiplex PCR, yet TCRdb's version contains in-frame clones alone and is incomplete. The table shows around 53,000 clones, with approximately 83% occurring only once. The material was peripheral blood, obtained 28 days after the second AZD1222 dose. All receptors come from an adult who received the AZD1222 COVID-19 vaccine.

The CDR3 sequence is CASSLSGGSGNTIYF. The CDR3 nucleotides read TGCGCCAGCAGCCTTTCGGGGGGAAGCGGAAACACCATATATTTT. This sequence joins TRBV5-1 and TRBJ1-3, with D maybe TRBD1 (5 bases). Per the germline V gene, CDR1 is SGHRS and CDR2 is YFSETQ. This CDR3 is built from 15 residues. V was clipped by 4 bases and J by 4 bases, with 15 bases between them.

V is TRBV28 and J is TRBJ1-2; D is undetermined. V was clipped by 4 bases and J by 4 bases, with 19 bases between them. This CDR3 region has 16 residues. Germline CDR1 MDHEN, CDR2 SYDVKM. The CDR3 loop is CASSSPLEGFSYGYTF. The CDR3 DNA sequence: TGTGCCAGCAGTTCCCCTTTAGAGGGATTTAGCTATGGCTACACCTTC.

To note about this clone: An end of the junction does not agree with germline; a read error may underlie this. CDR3 sequence (DNA): TGTGCCAGCAGTCACTCTGGACTAGCGCATTCCTACGAGCAGTACTTC. Translating gives CASSHSGLAHSYEQYF. The V and J genes are TRBV6-5 and TRBJ2-7; 9 positions match TRBD2. Per germline, CDR1 MNHEY and CDR2 SVGAGI. The CDR3 has 16 amino acids.

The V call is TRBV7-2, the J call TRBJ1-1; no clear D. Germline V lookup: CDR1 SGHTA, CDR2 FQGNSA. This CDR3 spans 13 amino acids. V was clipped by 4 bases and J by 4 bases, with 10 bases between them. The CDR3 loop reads CASSSAVGTEAFF. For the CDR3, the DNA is TGTGCCAGCAGCTCGGCAGTGGGCACTGAAGCTTTCTTT.

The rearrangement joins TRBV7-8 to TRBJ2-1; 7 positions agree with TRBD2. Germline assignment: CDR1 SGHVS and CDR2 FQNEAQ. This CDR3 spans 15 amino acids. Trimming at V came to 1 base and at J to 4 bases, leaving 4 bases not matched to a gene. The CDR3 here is CASSLGEAGYNEQFF. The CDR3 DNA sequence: TGTGCCAGCAGCTTAGGGGAAGCGGGATACAATGAGCAGTTCTTC.

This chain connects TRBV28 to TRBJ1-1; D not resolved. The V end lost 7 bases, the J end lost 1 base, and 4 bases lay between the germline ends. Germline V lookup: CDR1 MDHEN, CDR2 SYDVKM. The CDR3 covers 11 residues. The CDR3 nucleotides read TGTGCCAGCAACCAGAACACTGAAGCTTTCTTT. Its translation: CASNQNTEAFF.

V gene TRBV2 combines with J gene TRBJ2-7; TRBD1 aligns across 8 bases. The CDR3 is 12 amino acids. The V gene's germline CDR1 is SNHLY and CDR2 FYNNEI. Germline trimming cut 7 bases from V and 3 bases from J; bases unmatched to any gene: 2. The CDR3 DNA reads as TGTGCCAGCACAGGACAGGGCTACGAGCAGTACTTC. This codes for CASTGQGYEQYF.

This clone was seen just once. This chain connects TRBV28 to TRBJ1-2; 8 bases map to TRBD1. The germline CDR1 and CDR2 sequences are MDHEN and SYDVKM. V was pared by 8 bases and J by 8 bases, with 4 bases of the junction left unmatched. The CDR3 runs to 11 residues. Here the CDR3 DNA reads TGTGCCAGCCTACAGGGGGACGGCTACACCTTC. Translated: CASLQGDGYTF.